Listed below are T cell receptor beta chains from one sample, sequenced in a study of graft-versus-host responses after intestinal transplantation. Clones were sequenced by immunoSEQ multiplex PCR, and TCRdb holds only the in-frame ones, with some missing. The sample holds about 100,000 clones, roughly 90% seen once. The antigens for these receptors are not known. The source material was unstimulated CD4+ T cells sorted from spleen or lymph node cells, sampled before transplant. The receptors stem from a human donor who was the organ donor for an intestinal transplant. Each CDR3 is given with its conserved first and last residue.

J,V,CDR3
TRBJ2-7,TRBV29-1,CSVEKAAGLSSYEQYF
TRBJ2-7,TRBV19,CASSSPQIREYEQYF
TRBJ2-7,TRBV7-9,CASSPGRVYYEQYF
TRBJ2-2,TRBV4-1,CASSDRGRVTGELFF
TRBJ1-1,TRBV6-5,CASSYSSLNTEAFF
TRBJ1-2,TRBV10-3,CAIMDRGYADGYTF
TRBJ2-5,TRBV10-3,CAISVAQTSGQETQYF
TRBJ1-6,TRBV19,CASSIPGLTNSPLHF
TRBJ2-7,TRBV28,CATRTGGAEQYF
TRBJ1-1,TRBV4-2,CASSAPGSNTEAFF
TRBJ1-2,TRBV11-2,CASSFRAGDGYTF
TRBJ1-6,TRBV4-1,CASSVGQGGTGDSPLHF
TRBJ1-2,TRBV6-5,CASSYSPNYGYTF
TRBJ2-3,TRBV30,CAWSELSTDTQYF
TRBJ1-6,TRBV28,CASSSTSVSLHF
TRBJ1-3,TRBV4-2,CASSQGTGGPNTIYF
TRBJ2-7,TRBV7-2,CASSLAEGGVYEQYF
TRBJ2-2,TRBV7-9,CASSSRLRFQNTGELFF
TRBJ2-7,TRBV5-6,CASSLIELTNEQYF
TRBJ1-2,TRBV10-3,CAITLDRSNYGYTF
TRBJ1-2,TRBV29-1,CSTPDRANYGYTF
TRBJ1-5,TRBV19,CASSMRGVVGNNQPQHF
TRBJ1-2,TRBV5-4,CASSLDIYGYTF